The present entry profiles one TCR beta chain with its context. The target antigen is unknown. The sample is drawn from a study of T cell repertoires in cytomegalovirus infection. The wider study: Recently described HLA-C-restricted plus well-studied HLA-B-restricted CMV epitopes were used. General study findings and limits: CMV carriers having the relevant HLA were flagged by cumulative public TCR beta family frequency.

TCRdb called the reads again in MiXCR, with one record for every CDR3 protein. The data hold 450,000 to 650,000 distinct CDR3 sequences, with almost 40% observed a single time. The germline V gene encodes CDR1 DFQATT and CDR2 SNEGSKA (reference sequence). The CDR3 loop spans 13 amino acids. Deletions cut 5 bases from V and 4 bases from J, with 12 bases between. The sequence was obtained from a human donor in good health (CMV status not recorded). Some clones in this sample may be carry-over from other donors' samples. The starting material was cultured PBMCs, obtained from culture after CMV antigen stimulation. The chain links TRBV20-1 to TRBJ2-1; D may be TRBD1 (6 bases). The CDR3 coding sequence is TGCAGTGCTTGGGGACAAATGTACAATGAGCAGTTCTTC. It codes for CSAWGQMYNEQFF.